This entry lists 10 T cell receptor beta chains sequenced from one sample in a study of graft-versus-host responses after intestinal transplantation. These receptors' antigens are unknown. Data came from immunoSEQ multiplex PCR; TCRdb stores just in-frame clones and leaves some out. The repertoire consists of around 90,000 clones, with about 93% occurring once and the leading ten covering 1.1%. Here the sequenced sample was unstimulated CD8+ T cells sorted from spleen or lymph node cells, taken before transplant. Receptors originate from a human donor who was the organ donor for an intestinal transplant.

The gene calls are TRBV10-2 and TRBJ1-6; D remains unclear. This CDR3 comprises 13 residues. Germline V gives CDR1 WSHSY, CDR2 SAAADI. V lost 2 bases and J 9 bases, leaving 8 bases between the germline ends. CDR3: CASSEAGVSPLHF. CDR3 in DNA: TGCGCCAGCAGTGAGGCAGGCGTTTCACCCCTCCACTTT.

The chain combines TRBV2 with TRBJ2-5; 8 bases are a match to TRBD2. Trimming cost V 3 bases and J 5 bases; bases outside gene matches: 20. The germline V gene has CDR1 SNHLY and CDR2 FYNNEI. The CDR3 is 19 residues long. CDR3: CASSEAKGSGRGFWETQYF. The DNA for the CDR3 is TGTGCCAGCAGTGAGGCTAAGGGGAGCGGGAGAGGGTTCTGGGAGACCCAGTACTTC.

The rearrangement uses TRBV5-1 and TRBJ2-5; 15 bases fit TRBD2. The CDR3 is 17 residues long. The junction had 5 bases not matched to a gene; V was cut back by 0 bases and J by 5 bases. Per germline, CDR1 SGHRS and CDR2 YFSETQ. CDR3 DNA sequence: TGCGCCAGCAGCTTGGCCGGACTAGCGGGGGGGTCGGAGACCCAGTACTTC. This codes for CASSLAGLAGGSETQYF.

This chain joins TRBV5-1 and TRBJ2-2; 11 nucleotides match TRBD2. The germline V gene has CDR1 SGHRS and CDR2 YFSETQ. V gave up 2 bases and J gave up 4 bases; unmatched junction bases: 1. This CDR3 spans 15 amino acids. The CDR3 bases are TGCGCCAGCAGCTTCGGGACTAGCGGCACCGGGGAGCTGTTTTTT. Its translation is CASSFGTSGTGELFF.

This clone was recorded once. This chain connects TRBV27 to TRBJ2-1; 13 bases line up with TRBD2. The CDR3 spans 16 residues. Trimming removed 5 bases from V and 6 bases from J; junction bases left unmatched: 7. Germline V CDR1 and CDR2: MNHEY, SMNVEV (reference sequence). CDR3 residues: CASSPLAGGPLNEQFF. CDR3 nucleotide sequence: TGTGCCAGCAGTCCACTAGCGGGAGGGCCTCTCAATGAGCAGTTCTTC.

CDR3 in amino acids: CASKIAGASRHEQFF. The CDR3 DNA reads TGTGCCAGCAAAATAGCGGGAGCTAGCCGCCATGAGCAGTTCTTC. The chain recombines TRBV2 with TRBJ2-1; TRBD2 agrees at 9 bases. Per the germline V gene, CDR1 is SNHLY and CDR2 is FYNNEI. The CDR3 has 15 amino acids. V lost 7 bases and J lost 8; bases outside the gene matches: 12.

The V and J genes are TRBV7-9 and TRBJ1-2; maybe TRBD1 (6 bases). The germline CDR1 and CDR2 sequences are SEHNR and FQNEAQ (reference sequence). The CDR3 has 14 residues. The V end lost 5 bases, the J end lost 5 bases, and 15 bases lay between the germline ends. This chain's CDR3 is CASSNPGHEYGYTF. CDR3 bases: TGTGCCAGCAGCAACCCGGGACATGAGTATGGCTACACCTTC.

The chain joins TRBV6-5 to TRBJ2-7, with a weak D call TRBD2 (5 bases). V shed 8 bases and J shed 4 bases, with 18 bases lying between them. Germline V gene data show CDR1 as MNHEY and CDR2 as SVGAGI. The CDR3 runs to 14 residues. CDR3 sequence reads: CASRGTSPRYEQYF. The CDR3 bases are TGTGCCAGCCGGGGAACAAGCCCGAGGTACGAGCAGTACTTC.

This chain links TRBV2 with TRBJ2-3; 10 nucleotides line up with TRBD2. Germline V gene sequence: CDR1 SNHLY, CDR2 FYNNEI. The CDR3 covers 18 residues. J lost 4 bases, V lost 7 bases, and 17 bases had no gene match. The CDR3 DNA reads TGTGCCAGCATTCAACCAGAGATAGCGGGAGGAGGCTCAGATACGCAGTATTTT. Its protein product is CASIQPEIAGGGSDTQYF. The complete variable domain, with remaining parts taken from reference TRBV2 and TRBJ2-3, reads EPEVTQTPSHQVTQMGQEVILRCVPISNHLYFYWYRQILGQKVEFLVSFYNNEISEKSEIFDDQFSVERPDGSNFTLKIRSTKLEDSAMYFCASIQPEIAGGGSDTQYFGPGTRLTVL.

The V call is TRBV11-2, the J call TRBJ1-1; 7 nucleotides align to TRBD1. V trimming: 8 bases; J trimming: 5 bases; junction bases outside the gene matches: 11. The CDR3 consists of 14 residues. From germline, CDR1 is SGHAT and CDR2 FQNNGV. CDR3 nucleotide sequence: TGTGCCAGCCCCGGCGTGGCAGGGGGAACTGAAGCTTTCTTT. Protein: CASPGVAGGTEAFF.